The 26 T cell receptor beta chains below were found in one sample sequenced in a study of shared clonotypes between healthy human individuals. Profiled with immunoSEQ multiplex PCR; TCRdb holds only in-frame clones, not every one. The data contain millions of clones, 85% to 95% of them singletons. CD45RO-negative, CCR7-positively selected cells formed the naive CD8 fraction, excluding terminally differentiated effector memory CD45RA+ cells. The sequenced sample was naive CD8+ T cells sorted from blood. The receptor source for this set is a man younger than 30 in good health.

The chain is built from TRBV30 and TRBJ1-5; D possibly corresponds to TRBD1 (5 bases). Trimming shortened V by 2 bases and J by 6 bases, and 8 bases separated the two germline ends. The CDR3 has 12 residues. The V gene's germline CDR1 is GTSNPN and CDR2 SVGIG (reference sequence). The DNA of the CDR3 is TGTGCCTGGAGTTCGGGACCTCAGCCCCAGCATTTT. Translated, it gives CAWSSGPQPQHF.

The genes are TRBV7-6 and TRBJ2-1; 9 bases match TRBD2. The germline V gene encodes CDR1 SGHVS and CDR2 FNYEAQ. This CDR3 region has 16 residues. V dropped 3 bases and J dropped 2; count of bases not matched to a gene: 5. The CDR3 spells CASSFLLAGTYNEQFF. In DNA, the CDR3 is TGTGCCAGCAGCTTCTTACTAGCGGGCACCTACAATGAGCAGTTCTTC.

The chain joins TRBV4-1 to TRBJ1-2, with D perhaps TRBD1 (5 bases). Germline V gene data show CDR1 as MGHRA and CDR2 as YSYEKL. The germline V and J ends were trimmed by 0 bases and 6 bases, with 11 bases remaining between them. CDR3 length: 14 amino acids. This CDR3 reads CASSQDRGSDGYTF. In DNA form, the CDR3 reads TGCGCCAGCAGCCAAGATAGGGGATCAGATGGCTACACCTTC.

This chain links TRBV6-5 with TRBJ2-3, with TRBD1 identical over 8 bases. The length of the CDR3 is 14 residues. V lost 8 bases, J lost 7 bases, and 11 bases stayed unmatched. The germline gives CDR1 MNHEY, CDR2 SVGAGI. The CDR3: CASSDRGLANTQYF. CDR3 in DNA: TGTGCCAGCTCTGACAGGGGCCTAGCAAATACGCAGTATTTT.

The chain links TRBV4-1 to TRBJ1-1; TRBD1 matches 7 bases. The junction had 5 bases not matched to a gene; V was cut back by 3 bases and J by 1 base. CDR1 and CDR2 (germline): MGHRA, YSYEKL. CDR3 length: 15 amino acids. The CDR3 region has the DNA TGCGCCAGCAGCCATCGGACAGGAGAGAACACTGAAGCTTTCTTT. Translated, it gives CASSHRTGENTEAFF.

This clone was recorded only once. This chain joins TRBV7-9 and TRBJ1-6, with a weak D call TRBD1 (5 bases). The CDR3 extends over 14 amino acids. In germline, CDR1 is SEHNR, CDR2 FQNEAQ (reference sequence). V was shortened by 1 base and J by 7 bases, with 8 bases between the two germline ends. Written as DNA, the CDR3 is TGTGCCAGCAGCTTAGGACAGAACAATTCACCCCTCCACTTT. This codes for CASSLGQNNSPLHF.

The V call is TRBV6-1, the J call TRBJ2-2; 10 bases match TRBD1. The germline gives CDR1 MNHNS, CDR2 SASEGT. The ends lost 1 base at V and 4 bases at J; junction bases unmatched: 3. The CDR3 consists of 16 residues. The CDR3 DNA reads TGTGCCAGCAGTGAAGGACAGGGGGCCTTCACCGGGGAGCTGTTTTTT. Amino acid sequence: CASSEGQGAFTGELFF.

This chain uses TRBV11-2 with TRBJ2-1; a possible D gene is TRBD2 (6 bases). V gave up 4 bases and J gave up 6 bases, with 13 bases separating them. In germline, CDR1 is SGHAT, CDR2 FQNNGV. This CDR3 has 14 amino acids. CDR3 region: CASSSWDFANEQFF. CDR3 nucleotide sequence: TGTGCCAGCAGCTCCTGGGACTTCGCCAATGAGCAGTTCTTC.

The chain uses TRBV30 and TRBJ1-1; no reliable D call. Germline assignment: CDR1 GTSNPN and CDR2 SVGIG (reference sequence). Trimming removed 7 bases from V and 3 bases from J, with 15 bases in between. The length of the CDR3 is 13 residues. CDR3 residues: CALGRALDTEAFF. DNA of the CDR3: TGTGCCTTGGGTAGGGCCCTGGACACTGAAGCTTTCTTT.

This chain joins TRBV11-2 and TRBJ2-7; D not resolved. Germline V gives CDR1 SGHAT, CDR2 FQNNGV. The CDR3 is made up of 13 amino acids. V lost 0 bases and J 6 bases, leaving 9 bases between the germline ends. The CDR3 reads CASSLETPLEQYF. CDR3 nucleotides: TGTGCCAGCAGCTTAGAGACCCCTCTCGAGCAGTACTTC.

V is TRBV5-1 and J is TRBJ2-3, with D possibly TRBD2 on 5 matching bases. CDR3 length equals 15 residues. V was shortened by 4 bases and J by 4 bases, with 16 bases between the two germline ends. Germline V gives CDR1 SGHRS, CDR2 YFSETQ. The CDR3, as DNA: TGCGCCAGCAGCCCGGACTCCCCCGGGGCAGATACGCAGTATTTT. It codes for CASSPDSPGADTQYF.

This clone was counted a single time. The rearrangement uses TRBV5-6 and TRBJ2-1; 7 nucleotides match TRBD1. V was pared by 4 bases and J by 1 base, with 5 bases of the junction left unmatched. This CDR3 has 15 amino acids. CDR1 and CDR2 (germline): SGHDT, YYEEEE. The CDR3, as DNA: TGTGCCAGCAGCCGAGGGGGCGGTTCCTACAATGAGCAGTTCTTC. It is translated as CASSRGGGSYNEQFF.

The CDR3 sequence: CASSWREGTGELFF. For the CDR3, the DNA is TGTGCCAGCAGCTGGCGCGAGGGAACCGGGGAGCTGTTTTTT. The chain recombines TRBV7-2 with TRBJ2-2, with D perhaps matching TRBD2 (5 bases). The CDR3 is 14 residues long. The V end lost 4 bases, the J end lost 5 bases, and 11 bases lay between the germline ends. CDR1 is SGHTA and CDR2 is FQGNSA in the germline V gene.

Comment on this clone: One end of the junction is discordant with germline, which a read error may explain. The chain uses TRBV7-7 and TRBJ1-5; no definite D call. Germline CDR1 is SSHAT and CDR2 is FNYEAQ (reference sequence). This CDR3 is built from 17 residues. The CDR3 spells CASSCTPEESGNQPQHF. The CDR3 DNA sequence: TGTGCTAGCAGTTGTACCCCGGAGGAGAGCGGCAATCAGCCCCAGCATTTT.

V usage is TRBV6-5 and J usage is TRBJ2-1, with no clear D. V lost 6 bases and J 3 bases, leaving 12 bases between the germline ends. CDR1 is MNHEY and CDR2 is SVGAGI in the germline V gene. There are 14 residues in the CDR3. For the CDR3, the DNA is TGTGCCAGCAGGGACGGAAACGGCTACAATGAGCAGTTCTTC. Its translation is CASRDGNGYNEQFF.

The rearrangement uses TRBV25-1 and TRBJ2-1; 7 bases map to TRBD2. In germline, CDR1 is MGHDK, CDR2 SYGVNS. The CDR3 runs 15 residues. V was pared by 8 bases and J by 4 bases, with 11 bases of the junction left unmatched. CDR3 nucleotide sequence: TGTGCCAGCTCTAACCTGGCGGGAGAATACAATGAGCAGTTCTTC. Translated, it gives CASSNLAGEYNEQFF.

This clone was seen a single time. The chain combines TRBV9 with TRBJ2-3; 14 positions match TRBD2. Germline assignment: CDR1 SGDLS and CDR2 YYNGEE. V was clipped by 3 bases and J by 4 bases; unmatched bases: 4. The length of the CDR3 is 16 residues. The CDR3 DNA follows: TGTGCCAGCAGCGGACTAGCGGGAGGGGGTGCAGATACGCAGTATTTT. Protein sequence: CASSGLAGGGADTQYF.

The CDR3 reads CASSYDLGYEQYF. Written as DNA, the CDR3 is TGTGCCAGCAGTTACGACCTCGGGTACGAGCAGTACTTC. The V call is TRBV6-6, the J call TRBJ2-7; D gene ambiguous. CDR3 length equals 13 residues. V gave up 2 bases and J gave up 4 bases, with 9 bases separating them. The germline gives CDR1 MNHNY, CDR2 SVGAGI (reference sequence).

The chain couples TRBV7-6 to TRBJ2-5; D uncertain. CDR1 is SGHVS and CDR2 is FNYEAQ in the germline V gene. Trimming shortened V by 1 base and J by 0 bases, and 6 bases separated the two germline ends. The CDR3 spans 14 residues. The CDR3 sequence is CASSLGGYQETQYF. The DNA for the CDR3 is TGTGCCAGCAGCTTAGGTGGTTACCAAGAGACCCAGTACTTC.

A remark on this clone: In the same sample, other DNA sequences code for this CDR3. The chain carries TRBV7-2 and TRBJ2-7; D possibly corresponds to TRBD1 (6 bases). The length of the CDR3 is 12 residues. Germline CDR1 SGHTA, CDR2 FQGNSA. The germline V and J ends were trimmed by 3 bases and 4 bases, with 7 bases remaining between them. The CDR3 DNA reads as TGTGCCAGCAGCTTGACAGGTTACGAGCAGTACTTC. This codes for CASSLTGYEQYF.

This chain joins TRBV5-1 and TRBJ1-2, with TRBD1 matching 9 bases. Germline lookup yields CDR1 SGHRS and CDR2 YFSETQ. CDR3 size: 16 residues. The junction had 12 bases not matched to a gene; V was cut back by 3 bases and J by 6 bases. CDR3 DNA: TGCGCCAGCAGCTCGACCATAGACAGGGGGTCTGATGGCTACACCTTC. As protein: CASSSTIDRGSDGYTF.

The chain combines TRBV14 with TRBJ1-2; D is possibly TRBD1 (6 bases). The CDR3 contains 14 residues. The germline gives CDR1 SGHDN, CDR2 FVKESK. V lost 1 base and J lost 4, with 10 bases in between. The CDR3 protein is CASSQADRFYGYTF. DNA for the CDR3: TGTGCCAGCAGCCAAGCGGACAGATTCTATGGCTACACCTTC.

The V call is TRBV4-1, the J call TRBJ1-3; D possibly corresponds to TRBD1 (6 bases). The germline gives CDR1 MGHRA, CDR2 YSYEKL. This CDR3 region has 14 residues. Trimming pared 5 bases from V and 3 bases from J, leaving 11 bases between. CDR3 in DNA: TGCGCCAGCAGCGTCGGGGGCCTTGGAAACACCATATATTTT. Encoded protein: CASSVGGLGNTIYF.

As concerns this clone: At one end the junction does not follow the germline gene, possibly because of a read error. The V and J genes are TRBV27 and TRBJ1-2; no clear D. Germline V gene lookup returns CDR1 MNHEY and CDR2 SMNVEV (reference sequence). The CDR3 totals 14 residues. As DNA, the CDR3 is TGTGCCAGCAGTCTATCCCCCATCGGGTTCGGCTACACCTTC. Translated: CASSLSPIGFGYTF.

The genes are TRBV11-2 and TRBJ2-5; D unclear. This CDR3 is 14 amino acids long. The V end lost 4 bases, the J end lost 3 bases, and 12 bases lay between the germline ends. The germline CDR1 and CDR2 sequences are SGHAT and FQNNGV. CDR3 DNA: TGTGCCAGCAGCTCCGCCTGGGGTGAAGAGACCCAGTACTTC. Translating gives CASSSAWGEETQYF.

The chain couples TRBV6-5 to TRBJ1-4; D is unclear. The length of the CDR3 is 15 residues. The V end was cut by 5 bases, the J end by 0 bases, with 10 bases between. Germline V gene data show CDR1 as MNHEY and CDR2 as SVGAGI. The CDR3 region has the DNA TGTGCCAGCAGTACCTACAGCGCAACTAATGAAAAACTGTTTTTT. Its translation is CASSTYSATNEKLFF.